This TCR beta chain was captured in a study of HIV-infected patients and healthy controls. The sample holds many counts of this clonotype. Reverse transcription used approximately 500 ng RNA and constant-region primers for alpha and beta. Using multiplexing indices, alpha and beta chain libraries were generated apart by chain-specific third strand synthesis. Each molecule carried a 12-nucleotide identifier made of two joined random hexamers added before amplification. MiXCR, applied by TCRdb to the 5' RACE reads, yields one record per CDR3 protein. The sample has approximately 9,700 distinct CDR3 sequences; roughly 7% are singletons. No cell fractionation was done, so the repertoire covers all unsorted peripheral blood T cells. This sequence was found in an adult with HIV infection. The sequences come from blood, collected before antiretroviral therapy.

CDR3 amino acids: CASGRVMNDEQFF. CDR3 bases: TGTGCCAGCGGCAGGGTGATGAATGATGAGCAGTTCTTC. The chain uses TRBV6-1 and TRBJ2-1; tentative D call: TRBD1 (5 bases). Germline loops: CDR1 MNHNS, CDR2 SASEGT. Trimming stripped 8 bases from V and 8 bases from J, with 16 bases between. The CDR3 is 13 amino acids.